The 25 T cell receptor beta chains listed next were all sequenced from one sample in a study of blood T cell repertoires in COVID-19. The table came from immunoSEQ multiplex PCR; TCRdb's copy has only in-frame clones and leaves some out. The sample includes 90,000 or so clones, about nine tenths of them seen just once. Sample: peripheral blood. The receptors derive from a man between 60 and 75 years old with COVID-19, enrolled during active disease.

The rearrangement links TRBV7-2 to TRBJ1-2, with D unresolved. This CDR3 spans 15 amino acids. V lost 1 base to trimming and J lost 4 bases, with 13 bases between them. The germline V gene encodes CDR1 SGHTA and CDR2 FQGNSA. CDR3 nucleotides: TGTGCCAGCAGCTTAGTGGTGCAGGCCACCTATGGCTACACCTTC. As protein: CASSLVVQATYGYTF.

The chain combines TRBV6-6 with TRBJ1-5, with 9 nucleotides matching TRBD1. J was trimmed by 5 bases and V by 5 bases; bases with no gene match: 7. The CDR3 contains 15 residues. CDR1 and CDR2 (germline): MNHNY, SVGAGI (reference sequence). The CDR3 DNA sequence: TGTGCCAGCAGTACGGGACAGGGAATCGATCAGCCCCAGCATTTT. Translation gives CASSTGQGIDQPQHF.

The CDR3 is CASSLLGDNYNEQFF. CDR3 sequence (DNA): TGTGCCAGCAGCTTATTAGGGGACAACTACAATGAGCAGTTCTTC. The genes are TRBV7-6 and TRBJ2-1, with D perhaps matching TRBD1 (6 bases). The ends were cut back, 2 bases at V and 3 bases at J, with 11 bases in the middle. The germline V gene encodes CDR1 SGHVS and CDR2 FNYEAQ. CDR3 length equals 15 residues.

V is TRBV3-1 (or the pseudogene TRBV3-2) and J is TRBJ2-1; 12 bases line up with TRBD2. The CDR3 extends over 15 amino acids. V lost 4 bases and J lost 7; bases outside the gene matches: 5. The germline CDR1 and CDR2 sequences are LGHDT and YNNKEL (reference sequence). CDR3 nucleotide sequence: TGTGCCAGCAGCCCCTTGACTAGCGGGAGAAATGAGCAGTTCTTC. Translated, it gives CASSPLTSGRNEQFF.

The chain has TRBV5-1 and TRBJ1-1; the D gene is possibly TRBD1 (5 bases). The germline V gene has CDR1 SGHRS and CDR2 YFSETQ. Between the trimmed V and J ends, which lost 1 base and 1 base, there was a span of 11 bases. CDR3 size: 15 residues. Written as DNA, the CDR3 is TGCGCCAGCAGCTTGACGGCAGGGCCGAACACTGAAGCTTTCTTT. Translated: CASSLTAGPNTEAFF.

This clone came up once. This rearrangement joins TRBV5-8 to TRBJ1-6; 8 positions match TRBD1. J gave up 7 bases and V 5 bases, and 2 bases lay outside the gene matches. Germline assignment: CDR1 SGHTS and CDR2 YDEGEE. The CDR3 is 13 amino acids. The CDR3, as DNA: TGTGCCAGCAGTGGACAGGGAAATTCACCCCTCCACTTT. As protein: CASSGQGNSPLHF.

The rearrangement links TRBV20-1 to TRBJ2-7; 9 bases align to TRBD2. This CDR3 has 15 residues. V shed 3 bases and J 1 base; nucleotides not matched to a gene: 7. Germline CDR1 reads DFQATT; CDR2 reads SNEGSKA (reference sequence). CDR3 in DNA: TGCAGTGCTAGTACGCTAGCGGGGCAATCCTACGAGCAGTACTTC. It yields the protein CSASTLAGQSYEQYF.

The chain has TRBV2 and TRBJ2-7; D unclear. The CDR3 length is 11 residues. Germline V CDR1 and CDR2: SNHLY, FYNNEI. Trimming left V 5 bases short and J 3 bases short, with 5 bases between. Here the CDR3 reads CASSYSYEQYF. The CDR3 DNA sequence: TGTGCCAGCAGTTACAGCTACGAGCAGTACTTC.

The chain carries TRBV6-6 and TRBJ1-1; 9 positions agree with TRBD1. Germline V gives CDR1 MNHNY, CDR2 SVGAGI (reference sequence). Trimming took 6 bases from V and 2 from J; bases not matched to a gene: 4. CDR3 length equals 14 residues. The CDR3 nucleotides read TGTGCCAGCAGGGACAGGGGTACTAACACTGAAGCTTTCTTT. This translates into CASRDRGTNTEAFF.

This chain joins TRBV19 and TRBJ2-2; 8 bases are a match to TRBD2. Trimming cost V 4 bases and J 5 bases; bases outside gene matches: 6. This CDR3 spans 15 amino acids. Germline CDR1 is LNHDA and CDR2 is SQIVND (reference sequence). CDR3 sequence (DNA): TGTGCCAGTAGTAAAGGGACTAGTGAGACCGGGGAGCTGTTTTTT. Protein sequence: CASSKGTSETGELFF.

This clone was found once. The chain links TRBV23-1 to TRBJ1-6, with D unresolved. TRBV23-1 belongs to the ORF category, with a function that is uncertain. V dropped 11 bases and J dropped 7 bases, with 6 bases sitting between them. CDR3 size: 10 residues. CDR3 nucleotide sequence: TGCGCCGTAGTAAATTCACCCCTCCACTTT. It codes for CAVVNSPLHF.

V gene TRBV29-1 combines with J gene TRBJ1-2; D gene uncertain. V lost 1 base and J 3 bases, leaving 15 bases between the germline ends. There are 15 residues in the CDR3. Looked up from germline, CDR1 is SQVTM and CDR2 is ANQGSEA. The CDR3 nucleotides are TGCAGCGTTGAAGGTGGAGAGGCAGCAGACTATGGCTACACCTTC. It encodes CSVEGGEAADYGYTF.

The chain combines TRBV7-9 with TRBJ2-5; 9 positions match TRBD1. This CDR3 is built from 14 residues. The J segment lost 2 bases and the V segment lost 6 bases, leaving 4 bases of the junction unmatched. Looked up from germline, CDR1 is SEHNR and CDR2 is FQNEAQ (reference sequence). The CDR3 DNA sequence: TGTGCCAGCAGACGAGGGACAGGGCAAGAGACCCAGTACTTC. It encodes CASRRGTGQETQYF.

The chain combines TRBV3-1 (or the pseudogene TRBV3-2) with TRBJ2-1; 12 bases align to TRBD2. V gave up 7 bases and J gave up 9 bases; unmatched junction bases: 7. The CDR3 runs 14 residues. Germline assignment: CDR1 LGHDT and CDR2 YNNKEL (reference sequence). The CDR3, as DNA: TGTGCCAGCACCACTAGCGGGAGGCGAGGTGAGCAGTTCTTC. Translated: CASTTSGRRGEQFF.

As DNA, the CDR3 is TGCGCCAGCAGCCAATTATTCGGACAGGGGCAGGGCTATGGCTACACCTTC. This gives the protein CASSQLFGQGQGYGYTF. V is TRBV4-1 and J is TRBJ1-2; 9 bases fit TRBD1. CDR3 length equals 17 residues. The V segment lost 2 bases and the J segment 4 bases; nucleotides outside the gene matches: 11. Germline assignment: CDR1 MGHRA and CDR2 YSYEKL.

V usage is TRBV27 and J usage is TRBJ1-1; D might be TRBD1 (5 bases). Germline CDR1 and CDR2: MNHEY and SMNVEV (reference sequence). Trimming took 1 base from V and 4 from J, leaving 10 bases between them. CDR3 length: 14 amino acids. In DNA, the CDR3 is TGTGCCAGCAGTTTATACGGGGGGTCCACTGAAGCTTTCTTT. Translating gives CASSLYGGSTEAFF.

The CDR3 sequence: CASSRTHSYEQYF. The CDR3 coding sequence is TGTGCCAGCAGTCGGACTCACTCCTACGAGCAGTACTTC. The chain recombines TRBV7-2 with TRBJ2-7; D may be TRBD2 (5 bases). V was shortened by 6 bases and J by 0 bases, with 9 bases between the two germline ends. Germline V gene lookup returns CDR1 SGHTA and CDR2 FQGNSA. There are 13 residues in the CDR3. Supplemented by reference TRBV7-2 and TRBJ2-7, the full variable domain reads GAGVSQSPSNKVTEKGKDVELRCDPISGHTALYWYRQSLGQGLEFLIYFQGNSAPDKSGLPSDRFSAERTGGSVSTLTIQRTQQEDSAVYLCASSRTHSYEQYFGPGTRLTVT.

This clone was picked up one time. V usage is TRBV11-1 and J usage is TRBJ1-1, with a weak D call TRBD1 (6 bases). CDR3 length: 14 residues. The V and J ends lost 2 bases and 1 base respectively, with 8 bases between them. Germline assignment: CDR1 SGHAT and CDR2 FQDESV (reference sequence). CDR3 coding DNA: TGTGCCAGCAGCTTACAGGGGACGAACACTGAAGCTTTCTTT. It codes for CASSLQGTNTEAFF.

The chain employs TRBV12-3 or TRBV12-4 and TRBJ2-2; a weak D match, TRBD2 (5 bases). The CDR3 is 12 amino acids. The germline V and J ends were trimmed by 6 bases and 7 bases, with 9 bases remaining between them. CDR3 loop: CASRPGSGELFF. CDR3 nucleotides: TGTGCCAGCAGGCCGGGGAGCGGGGAGCTGTTTTTT.

This chain connects TRBV5-4 to TRBJ2-3; 7 nucleotides agree with TRBD2. The CDR3 is 16 residues long. V gave up 0 bases and J gave up 2 bases; unmatched junction bases: 6. Germline CDR1 is SGHNT and CDR2 is YYREEE (reference sequence). The CDR3 region is CASSLGTRDYTDTQYF. The CDR3 DNA reads TGTGCCAGCAGCTTGGGGACCCGGGACTACACAGATACGCAGTATTTT.

V usage is TRBV10-1 and J usage is TRBJ1-1; D gene ambiguous. The CDR3 totals 13 residues. CDR1 is WNHNN and CDR2 is SYGVQD in the germline V gene (reference sequence). V was pared by 3 bases and J by 1 base, with 6 bases between. In nucleotides, the CDR3 is TGCGCCAGCAGTGAACAACAGAACACTGAAGCTTTCTTT. This encodes CASSEQQNTEAFF.

This CDR3 reads CASSLDGGRAYEQYF. In nucleotides, the CDR3 is TGTGCCAGCAGCTTGGATGGAGGGAGGGCCTACGAGCAGTACTTC. The chain employs TRBV5-5 and TRBJ2-7, with 7 bases fitting TRBD2. There are 15 residues in the CDR3. The germline V gene encodes CDR1 SGHKS and CDR2 YYEKEE (reference sequence). V was clipped by 0 bases and J by 2 bases; unmatched bases: 5.

V and J are TRBV7-9 and TRBJ2-1; 11 bases line up with TRBD2. Germline loops: CDR1 SEHNR, CDR2 FQNEAQ (reference sequence). This CDR3 has 14 amino acids. Trimming took 2 bases from V and 10 from J; bases not matched to a gene: 4. The CDR3 loop reads CASSLQTSGTEQFF. CDR3 in DNA: TGTGCCAGCAGCTTACAGACTAGCGGGACGGAGCAGTTCTTC.

This chain uses TRBV9 with TRBJ2-3; D gene uncertain. The germline gives CDR1 SGDLS, CDR2 YYNGEE. V was shortened by 3 bases and J by 5 bases, with 13 bases between the two germline ends. The CDR3 is 14 residues long. The DNA of the CDR3 is TGTGCCAGCAGCGCCTCCTCGACTCAAGATACGCAGTATTTT. This sequence encodes CASSASSTQDTQYF.

The rearrangement links TRBV7-2 to TRBJ1-3, with 10 bases identical to TRBD1. The CDR3 spans 16 residues. V shed 4 bases, J shed 2 bases, and the junction held 5 bases outside the gene matches. Germline V gene data show CDR1 as SGHTA and CDR2 as FQGNSA. Here the CDR3 DNA reads TGTGCCAGCAGCTCCTCCGGGACAGGGGCTGGAAACACCATATATTTT. It is translated as CASSSSGTGAGNTIYF.